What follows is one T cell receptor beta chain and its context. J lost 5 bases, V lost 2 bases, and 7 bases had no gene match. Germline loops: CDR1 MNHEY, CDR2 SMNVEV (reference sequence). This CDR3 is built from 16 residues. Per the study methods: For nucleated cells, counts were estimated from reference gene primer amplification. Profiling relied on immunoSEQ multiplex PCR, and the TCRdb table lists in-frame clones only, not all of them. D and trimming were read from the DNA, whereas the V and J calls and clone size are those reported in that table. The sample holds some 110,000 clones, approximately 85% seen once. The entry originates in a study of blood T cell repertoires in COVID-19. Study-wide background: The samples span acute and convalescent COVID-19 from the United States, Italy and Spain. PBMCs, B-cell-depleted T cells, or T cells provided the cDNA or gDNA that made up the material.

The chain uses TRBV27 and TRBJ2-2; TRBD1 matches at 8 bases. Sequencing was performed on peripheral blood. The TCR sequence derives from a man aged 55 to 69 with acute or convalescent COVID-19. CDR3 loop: CASSLRQGAYTGELFF. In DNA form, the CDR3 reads TGTGCCAGCAGTTTAAGGCAGGGGGCTTATACCGGGGAGCTGTTTTTT.